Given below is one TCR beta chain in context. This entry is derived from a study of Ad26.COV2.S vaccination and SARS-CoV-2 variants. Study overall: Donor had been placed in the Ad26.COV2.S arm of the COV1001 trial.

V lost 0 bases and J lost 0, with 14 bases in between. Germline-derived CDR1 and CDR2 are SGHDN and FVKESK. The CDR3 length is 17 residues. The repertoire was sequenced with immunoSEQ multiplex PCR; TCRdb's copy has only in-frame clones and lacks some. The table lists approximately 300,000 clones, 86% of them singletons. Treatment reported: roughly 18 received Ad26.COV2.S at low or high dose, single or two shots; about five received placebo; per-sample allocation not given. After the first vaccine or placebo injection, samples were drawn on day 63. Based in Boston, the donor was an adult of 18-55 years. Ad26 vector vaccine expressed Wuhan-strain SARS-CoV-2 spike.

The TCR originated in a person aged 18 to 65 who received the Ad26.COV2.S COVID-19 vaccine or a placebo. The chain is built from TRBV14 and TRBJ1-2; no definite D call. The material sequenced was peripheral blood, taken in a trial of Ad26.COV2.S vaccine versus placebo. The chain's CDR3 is CASSQDLGQMANYGYTF. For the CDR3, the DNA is TGTGCCAGCAGCCAAGATCTGGGCCAGATGGCTAACTATGGCTACACCTTC.